This TCR beta chain was sequenced during a study of tumor and adjacent non-tumor tissue in lung cancer. Turning to the study itself: Patients were aged about 31 to 76, roughly 9 men and 4 to 6 women, stage I to III. General study findings and limits: Tumor repertoires had a smaller top 100 clone share than normal lung.

This sample's RNA came from whole unsorted tissue. Chemotherapy-naive patients with new lung cancer underwent thoracic surgery in China, August–late 2014. CDR3 length: 14 amino acids. V lost 4 bases and J 5 bases, leaving 17 bases between the germline ends. Germline V CDR1 and CDR2: DFQATT, SNEGSKA (reference sequence). The library came from three nested PCR rounds adapted from ARM-PCR protocols. TCRdb processed the multiplex PCR reads anew with MiXCR; each CDR3 protein has one entry. The data contain about 200,000 distinct CDR3 sequences, roughly 70% of them singletons. In this sample, this clonotype turned up once. No antigen is known for it. The CDR3 carries no conserved terminal phenylalanine or tryptophan, so it likely arises from a read error.

This TCR was sampled from a man aged 55 to 69 with non-small cell lung cancer. This chain joins TRBV20-1 and TRBJ1-1, with unresolved D. Sequences were obtained from lung tumor tissue. CDR3 coding DNA: TGCAGTGCTACAAGAGCTACGGTTCGGACTGAAGCTTTCTCT. Its translation is CSATRATVRTEAFS.